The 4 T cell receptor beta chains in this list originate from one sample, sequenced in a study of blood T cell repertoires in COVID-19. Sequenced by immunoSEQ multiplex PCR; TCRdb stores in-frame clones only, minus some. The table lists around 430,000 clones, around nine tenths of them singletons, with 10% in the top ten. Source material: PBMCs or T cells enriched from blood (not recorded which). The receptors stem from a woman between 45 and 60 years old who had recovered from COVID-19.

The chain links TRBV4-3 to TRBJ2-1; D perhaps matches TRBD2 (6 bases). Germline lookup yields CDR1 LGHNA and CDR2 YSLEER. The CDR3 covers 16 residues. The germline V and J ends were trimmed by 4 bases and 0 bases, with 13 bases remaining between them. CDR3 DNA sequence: TGCGCCAGCAGCCCCAGTAGCGGAGACTCCTACAATGAGCAGTTCTTC. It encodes CASSPSSGDSYNEQFF.

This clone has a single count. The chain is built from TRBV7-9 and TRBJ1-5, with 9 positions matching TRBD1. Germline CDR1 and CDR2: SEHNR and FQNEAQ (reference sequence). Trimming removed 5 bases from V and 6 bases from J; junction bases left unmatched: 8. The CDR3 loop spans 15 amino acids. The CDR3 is CASSPGQGPGQPQHF. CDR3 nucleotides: TGTGCCAGCAGCCCAGGACAGGGGCCCGGTCAGCCCCAGCATTTT.

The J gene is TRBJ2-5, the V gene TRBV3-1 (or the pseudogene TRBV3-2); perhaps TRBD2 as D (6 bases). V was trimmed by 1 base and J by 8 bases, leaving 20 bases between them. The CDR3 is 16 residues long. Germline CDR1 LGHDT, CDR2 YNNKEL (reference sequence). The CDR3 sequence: CASSQAGGTNSLTQYF. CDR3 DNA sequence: TGTGCCAGCAGCCAAGCCGGAGGGACGAATAGTTTAACCCAGTACTTC.

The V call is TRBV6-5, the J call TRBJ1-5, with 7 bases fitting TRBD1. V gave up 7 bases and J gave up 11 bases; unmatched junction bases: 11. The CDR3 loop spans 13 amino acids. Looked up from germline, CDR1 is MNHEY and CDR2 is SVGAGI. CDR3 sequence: CASTQGGFATQHF. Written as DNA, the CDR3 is TGTGCCAGCACCCAGGGGGGCTTCGCTACCCAGCATTTT.